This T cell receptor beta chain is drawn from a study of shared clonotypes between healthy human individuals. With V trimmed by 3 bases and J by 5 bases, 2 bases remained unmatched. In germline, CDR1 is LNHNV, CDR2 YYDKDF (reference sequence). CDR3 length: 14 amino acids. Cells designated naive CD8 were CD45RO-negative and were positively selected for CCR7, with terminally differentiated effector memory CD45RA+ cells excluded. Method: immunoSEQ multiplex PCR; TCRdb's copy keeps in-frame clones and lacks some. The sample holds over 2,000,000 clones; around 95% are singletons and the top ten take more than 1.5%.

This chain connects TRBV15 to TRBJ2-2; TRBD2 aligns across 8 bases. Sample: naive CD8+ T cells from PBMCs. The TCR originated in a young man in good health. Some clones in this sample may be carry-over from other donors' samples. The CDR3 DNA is TGTGCCACCAGCAGGCCGGGGGGGACCGGGGAGCTGTTTTTT. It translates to CATSRPGGTGELFF.